These 12 T cell receptor beta chains originate from one sample sequenced in a study of blood T cells in healthy people across ages. It was with a sample-barcoded 5' primer and a J-beta primer mix that a second PCR of roughly 6 to 12 cycles was run. TCRdb re-called the 5' RACE reads through MiXCR, storing one row per CDR3 protein. The sample lists about 1.8 million distinct CDR3 sequences, just under 50% occurring once. The specimen was blood. The receptor source for this set is a middle-aged woman in good health.

J is TRBJ2-3 and V is TRBV3-1; D is unresolved. CDR3 size: 15 residues. CDR1 LGHDT and CDR2 YNNKEL come from the germline V gene (reference sequence). The V and J ends lost 1 base and 3 bases respectively, with 11 bases between them. This chain's CDR3 is CASSQVDIGTDTQYF. CDR3 DNA: TGTGCCAGCAGCCAAGTTGATATTGGAACAGATACGCAGTATTTT.

This clonotype was seen a handful of times. The J gene is TRBJ2-3, the V gene TRBV28, with TRBD1 identical over 10 bases. V was clipped by 1 base and J by 6 bases; unmatched bases: 7. CDR1 and CDR2 (germline): MDHEN, SYDVKM. CDR3 length: 16 amino acids. The chain's CDR3 is CASSLSATGGWDTQYF. CDR3 DNA sequence: TGTGCCAGCAGTTTATCGGCGACAGGGGGCTGGGATACGCAGTATTTT.

This sequence joins TRBV11-2 and TRBJ2-5, with D unclear. V lost 2 bases, J lost 1 base, and 14 bases lay in between. The CDR3 length is 16 residues. Germline V CDR1 and CDR2: SGHAT, FQNNGV. CDR3 sequence: CASSLSSGRIQETQYF. Here the CDR3 DNA reads TGTGCCAGCAGCTTATCCTCCGGACGGATCCAAGAGACCCAGTACTTC.

Details on this clonotype: At one end the junction does not follow the germline gene, possibly because of a read error. The rearrangement links TRBV2 to TRBJ1-5; a possible D gene is TRBD1 (5 bases). Per the germline V gene, CDR1 is SNHLY and CDR2 is FYNNEI. CDR3 length: 12 amino acids. CDR3 protein: CSSREGNQPQHF. The CDR3 DNA follows: TGTTCCAGCAGGGAGGGGAATCAGCCCCAGCATTTT.

This clonotype turned up a few times. The DNA of the CDR3 is TGTGCCAGCAGGCGAAGTAGCGGGGGAGTGGAGACCCAGTACTTC. Its protein is CASRRSSGGVETQYF. V usage is TRBV6-5 and J usage is TRBJ2-5, with 9 bases lining up with TRBD2. The CDR3 extends over 15 amino acids. The trim removed 6 bases at V and 5 bases at J, leaving 10 bases unmatched. CDR1 MNHEY and CDR2 SVGAGI come from the germline V gene.

This chain uses TRBV6-5 with TRBJ2-1; 7 bases map to TRBD1. V gave up 0 bases and J gave up 8 bases; unmatched junction bases: 1. This CDR3 spans 13 amino acids. The V gene's germline CDR1 is MNHEY and CDR2 SVGAGI. The CDR3 DNA follows: TGTGCCAGCAGTTACTCGGGACAGTATGAGCAGTTCTTC. It encodes CASSYSGQYEQFF.

Regarding this clonotype: One junction end disagrees with the germline gene, perhaps due to a read error. The V call is TRBV7-7, the J call TRBJ2-2; D gene unclear. The CDR3 has 14 amino acids. Germline V gene lookup returns CDR1 SSHAT and CDR2 FNYEAQ (reference sequence). CDR3 protein: CASSPEVAGRELFF. For the CDR3, the DNA is TGTGCTAGCAGCCCCGAGGTGGCTGGGAGGGAGCTGTTTTTT. Full variable domain (rest looked up from reference TRBV7-7 and TRBJ2-2): GAGVSQSPRYKVTKRGQDVTLRCDPISSHATLYWYQQALGQGPEFLTYFNYEAQPDKSGLPSDRFSAERPEGSISTLTIQRTEQRDSAMYRCASSPEVAGRELFFGEGSRLTVL.

The gene calls are TRBV28 and TRBJ2-3; 10 nucleotides match TRBD2. The ends lost 5 bases at V and 0 bases at J; junction bases unmatched: 8. The germline V gene has CDR1 MDHEN and CDR2 SYDVKM. The CDR3 sequence is 17 residues long. This CDR3 is CASSPLSGGPSTDTQYF. CDR3 in DNA: TGTGCCAGCAGTCCCCTTAGCGGGGGGCCTAGCACAGATACGCAGTATTTT.

The CDR3 region is CASSITSGGPYNEQFF. In DNA, the CDR3 is TGTGCCAGTAGTATAACTAGCGGGGGTCCCTACAATGAGCAGTTCTTC. The genes are TRBV19 and TRBJ2-1; 11 nucleotides line up with TRBD2. The CDR3 length is 16 residues. Trimming took 2 bases from V and 2 from J; bases not matched to a gene: 2. Germline CDR1 LNHDA, CDR2 SQIVND (reference sequence).

V is TRBV29-1 and J is TRBJ1-1; D is uncertain. Trimming took 4 bases from V and 2 from J, leaving 8 bases between them. CDR3 length: 12 residues. Germline CDR1 SQVTM, CDR2 ANQGSEA. In nucleotides, the CDR3 is TGCAGCGTTGGAATGTTTAACACTGAAGCTTTCTTT. This sequence encodes CSVGMFNTEAFF. The whole variable domain, filled in from reference TRBV29-1 and TRBJ1-1, reads SAVISQKPSRDICQRGTSLTIQCQVDSQVTMMFWYRQQPGQSLTLIATANQGSEATYESGFVIDKFPISRPNLTFSTLTVSNMSPEDSSIYLCSVGMFNTEAFFGQGTRLTVV.

The chain carries TRBV5-1 and TRBJ2-4, with TRBD2 as a possible D gene (6 bases). The V gene lost 3 bases and the J gene lost 13 bases, with 20 bases spanning the gap. The CDR3 covers 14 residues. The germline V gene encodes CDR1 SGHRS and CDR2 YFSETQ. The CDR3 nucleotides are TGCGCCAGCAGCTCGGGACTTCTTAACAATGAGCAGTACTTC. As protein: CASSSGLLNNEQYF.

This clonotype appeared a few times. V gene TRBV13 combines with J gene TRBJ2-7; 7 bases are shared with TRBD1. The CDR3 has 12 residues. Germline CDR1 is PRHDT and CDR2 is FYEKMQ (reference sequence). With 8 bases clipped from V and 5 bases from J, the junction kept 6 bases outside the gene matches. This chain's CDR3 is CASGYRGHEQYF. The CDR3 coding sequence is TGTGCCAGCGGTTACAGGGGACACGAGCAGTACTTC.